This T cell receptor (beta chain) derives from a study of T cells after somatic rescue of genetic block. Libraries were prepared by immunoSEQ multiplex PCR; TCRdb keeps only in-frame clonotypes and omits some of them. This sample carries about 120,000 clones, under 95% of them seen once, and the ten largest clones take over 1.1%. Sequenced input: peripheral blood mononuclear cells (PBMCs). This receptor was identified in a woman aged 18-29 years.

The CDR3 coding sequence is TGTGCCAGCAGTGACAAAGGGTCCGGGGAGCTGTTTTTT. This translates into CASSDKGSGELFF. The J gene is TRBJ2-2, the V gene TRBV2, with no clear D. V lost 3 bases, J lost 6 bases, and 8 bases lay in between. Germline CDR1 is SNHLY and CDR2 is FYNNEI. There are 13 residues in the CDR3.